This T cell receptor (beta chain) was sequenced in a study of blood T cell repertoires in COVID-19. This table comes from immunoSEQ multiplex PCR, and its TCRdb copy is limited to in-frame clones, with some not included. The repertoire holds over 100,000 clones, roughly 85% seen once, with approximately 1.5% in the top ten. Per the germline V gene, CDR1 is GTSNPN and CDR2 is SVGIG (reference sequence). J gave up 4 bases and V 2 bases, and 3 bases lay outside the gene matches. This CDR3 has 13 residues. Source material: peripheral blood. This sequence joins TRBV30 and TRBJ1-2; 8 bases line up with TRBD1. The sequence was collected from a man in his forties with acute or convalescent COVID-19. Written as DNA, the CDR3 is TGTGCCTGGAGTCGGGACAGGCCCTATGGCTACACCTTC. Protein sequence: CAWSRDRPYGYTF.